This T cell receptor beta chain was retrieved from a study of T cells in localized non-small cell lung cancer. Study-wide findings and caveats: Appearing in adjacent lung were a median about 50 of the top 100 tumor clones.

To note about this clone: Antigen specificity is unknown.

Germline CDR1 is LNHDA and CDR2 is SQIVND (reference sequence). The CDR3 contains 14 residues. V was cut by 7 bases and J by 1 base, with 13 bases left in between. The repertoire was sequenced with immunoSEQ multiplex PCR; TCRdb's copy has only in-frame clones and lacks some. The data contain 70,000 to 95,000 clones, around 90% of them singletons. The chain couples TRBV19 to TRBJ1-1, with a weak D call TRBD1 (5 bases). This TCR derives from a woman aged 35 to 70 with stage II squamous cell lung carcinoma. Specimen: PBMCs, collected before any cancer treatment. The chain's CDR3 is CASIATTGNTEAFF. The DNA for the CDR3 is TGTGCCAGTATCGCTACCACAGGGAACACTGAAGCTTTCTTT.